This TCR beta chain was identified in a study of graft-versus-host responses after intestinal transplantation (dated by TCRdb to the early 2020s). Context from the whole study: Recipients received multivisceral, liver-intestinal, or isolated intestinal transplants. Every recipient was given anti-thymocyte globulin induction, then maintenance tacrolimus and steroids for 2 to 3 years. Graft-versus-host and host-versus-graft alloreactive T cell clones were tracked in the graft, circulation and bone marrow after intestinal transplantation using bulk TCR-beta CDR3 sequencing. To identify alloreactive clones, pre-transplant mixed lymphocyte reaction products were sequenced and compared with unstimulated pre-transplant donor and recipient T cells. A cohort of around 25 intestinal transplant recipients, including one retransplant, was enrolled, and 3 patients lacking pretransplant specimens were excluded. Donor T cell macrochimerism was defined as a peak of at least 4% donor T cells among recipient peripheral blood mononuclear cells. Rather than being sequenced by the commercial service, samples from three later patients were sequenced in-house on an Illumina MiSeq and processed with MiXCR. Overall study outcomes, separate from this receptor: Patients with donor T cell macrochimerism had high GvH to HvG T cell clonal ratios in their allografts. Peak levels of circulating GvH clones were associated with declines in HvG clones early after transplant. GvH clones were detected in recipient bone marrow, and some of these GvH clones were observed earlier in ileal mucosa or blood, consistent with an intestinal mucosal origin. The relatively low number and heterogeneity of intestinal transplant patients limited the conclusions.

The library was obtained by the immunoSEQ multiplex PCR assay. Adaptive Biotechnologies carried out high-throughput TCR-beta CDR3 sequencing of genomic DNA for most patients. On the study's bioinformatics: TCR sequencing data were retrieved from Adaptive's ImmunoSEQ software for 15 to 20 patients, whereas a few other patients were processed with MiXCR and VDJtools. Because the origin of CDR3 nucleotide sequences shared between donor and recipient could not be assigned, those sequences were removed. Alloreactive clones required at least 2-fold expansion over unstimulated cells and minimum CFSE-low frequency of 0.002% (template counts) or 0.001% (read counts). Clones were considered mappable if detected in sequenced pre-transplant spleen, lymph node, or MLR CFSE-low populations of the donor or recipient. Cumulative frequency of alloreactive clones was calculated as a percentage of all sequences weighted by copy number. TCRdb obtained this table from immuneACCESS and retained in-frame rearrangements with V and J assigned. These tables miss some clones; where compared with another copy, unresolved V genes account for less than half of the shortfall, and the remainder is unexplained. From that table come the V and J calls and clone size; the DNA was used to work out D and trimming. Recorded for this sample are 15,000 to 20,000 clones; about 80% of them occurred a single time. The top ten clonotypes cover approximately 2.1% of the sample.

In the first month after transplant, blood samples were collected up to 4 times, and after that at least monthly when available. A remark on this clone: Its antigen is currently not known. It has no much larger one-base neighbor in the sample; base qualities were not kept.

The TCR was taken from a human patient who received an intestinal transplant, so some T cells may come from the graft donor. The specimen was PBMCs, collected 14 days after transplant.

The CDR3 has the sequence CASSEGRGFDSPLHF. In nucleotide form, the sequence is TGTGCCAGCAGTGAGGGGAGGGGGTTTGATTCACCCCTCCACTTT. In this chain, TRBV6-1 is recombined with TRBJ1-6, and possibly TRBD1, on 6 matching bases. Including the terminal cysteine and phenylalanine, the CDR3 comprises 15 residues. The only DNA kept is the CDR3, 45 bases in frame from the first base. Taken from the germline V gene, the CDR1 and CDR2 loops are MNHNS and SASEGT. The germline ends are 14 bases apart after V is trimmed by 3 bases and J by 8 bases.